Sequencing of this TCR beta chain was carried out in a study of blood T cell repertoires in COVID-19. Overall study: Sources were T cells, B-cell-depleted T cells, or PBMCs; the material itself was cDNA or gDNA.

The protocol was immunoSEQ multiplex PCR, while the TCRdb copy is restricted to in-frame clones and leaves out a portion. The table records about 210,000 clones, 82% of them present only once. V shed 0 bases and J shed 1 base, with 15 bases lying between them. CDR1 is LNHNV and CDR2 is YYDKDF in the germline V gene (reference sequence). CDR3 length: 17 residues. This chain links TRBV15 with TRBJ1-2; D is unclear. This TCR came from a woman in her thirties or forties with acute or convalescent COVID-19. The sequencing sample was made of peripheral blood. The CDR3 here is CATSRDKGTEVNYGYTF. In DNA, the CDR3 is TGTGCCACCAGCAGAGATAAGGGCACGGAGGTTAACTATGGCTACACCTTC.